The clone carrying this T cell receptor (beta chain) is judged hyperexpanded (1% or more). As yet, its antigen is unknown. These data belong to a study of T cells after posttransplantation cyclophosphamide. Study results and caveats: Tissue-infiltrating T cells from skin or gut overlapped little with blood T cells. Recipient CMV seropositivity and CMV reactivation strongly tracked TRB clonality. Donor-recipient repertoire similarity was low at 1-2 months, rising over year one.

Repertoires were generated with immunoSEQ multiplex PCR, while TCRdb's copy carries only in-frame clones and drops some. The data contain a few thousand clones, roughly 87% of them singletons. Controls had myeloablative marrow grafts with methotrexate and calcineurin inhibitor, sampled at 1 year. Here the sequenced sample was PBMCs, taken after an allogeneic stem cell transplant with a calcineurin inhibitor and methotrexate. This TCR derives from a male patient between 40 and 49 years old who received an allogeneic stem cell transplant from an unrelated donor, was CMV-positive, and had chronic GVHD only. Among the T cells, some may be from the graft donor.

Here the CDR3 DNA reads TGCGCCAGCAGCCCCGGACAGGGGCCGCTTTACGAGCAGTACTTC. It specifies CASSPGQGPLYEQYF. This chain uses TRBV4-1 with TRBJ2-7; 9 positions match TRBD1. V gave up 4 bases and J gave up 4 bases; unmatched junction bases: 8. CDR1 MGHRA and CDR2 YSYEKL come from the germline V gene. The CDR3 has 15 residues.